A single TCR beta chain is shown here with its context. Its antigen is still unknown. These data are taken from a study of cytomegalovirus exposure and HLA in healthy donors (dated by TCRdb to about 2017). Some background on the complete study: According to an earlier analysis of a few hundred of the donors, about 170 million T cells yielded some 110 million unique TCR beta sequences and about 280 Gb of sequence data. Genome-wide SNP genotypes for about 65% of the roughly 670 donors were used in a later genetic analysis, which treated that subset as a discovery cohort. All discovery cohort repertoires had been generated using a single sequencing platform. Across some 400 genotyped donors of the cohort, an average of roughly 230,000 unique TCR beta nucleotide sequences per donor were sequenced, and roughly a sixth of those sequences were non-productive. High-throughput TCR immunosequencing, statistical association of individual TCRs with disease status, and machine learning were combined to predict cytomegalovirus infection status. The study aimed to test whether cataloging public T cell receptors could reveal signatures of past pathogen exposure. A later analysis re-examined previously published TCR beta repertoires from 600 to 700 donors and added high-resolution HLA genotyping to investigate patterns of TCR occurrence. An earlier analysis of around 580 of the donors used high-throughput TCR beta sequencing to judge whether each TCR beta V gene segment behaved as functional or pseudogenic. Both class I and class II loci were covered by HLA typing, at four-digit resolution. Rather than using new phenotypic data, the later analysis identified candidate immune exposures from TCR beta sequences and from how often those sequences occurred across donors. Along with the approximately 700-subject first cohort, a separate validation cohort of 120 different subjects was used. Typing coverage varied by locus: 629-630 donors for A, B, C, DRB1 and DQB1; roughly 500 for DQA1; some 610 for DPA1; about 450 for DPB1. Approximately 310 gigabases of sequencing data and around 80 million unique TCR sequences made up an early release that covered 500 to 700 HLA-typed donors. Because of strong linkage in the cohort, four to six DR-DQ haplotypes were treated as single units for association and clustering. The study profiled the T cell repertoires of some 610 subjects by immunosequencing and related them to cytomegalovirus serostatus. Donor age, sex, ethnicity and CMV serostatus were compiled together with the repertoire data. Of the approximately 400 genotyped donors, 75% to 85% were placed in the genetic ancestry cluster associated with self-reported Caucasian donors.

Library creation used the immunoSEQ multiplex PCR assay. A mixture of 60 forward primers for TCR Vbeta segments and 13 reverse primers for TCR Jbeta segments was used in the multiplex PCR. A multiplex PCR assay on genomic DNA amplified the CDR3 region of rearranged TCR beta genes. Amplified TCR beta libraries were sequenced as 87-base-pair reads on the Illumina HiSeq System. In the paper's pipeline: A later analysis counted around 72 million unique TCR beta chains across the 640 or so repertoires, and 9 million to 14 million of these chains were shared by at least two donors. Raw reads were error-corrected and collapsed into unique sequences with a nearest-neighbor algorithm that merged closely related sequences to remove PCR and sequencing errors. To assign V, D and J gene segments, CDR3 sequences were aligned to IMGT reference sequences. For a sequence to be retained, a match of at least six nucleotides to both a V gene segment and a J gene segment was required. Rearrangements were classified as productive when the CDR3 lacked stop codons and remained in frame with V and J, and all other rearrangements were classified as non-productive. CDR3 was defined according to IMGT convention as the region running from the second conserved V-encoded cysteine to the conserved J-encoded phenylalanine. In an earlier analysis of more than 550 of the donors, sequences lacking an unambiguous match to a single V gene segment were excluded. In an earlier analysis of 450 to 750 of the donors, a V segment was called functional when productive rearrangements were above 56.7%, and segregating when the standard deviation between donors exceeded 5%. A statistical classification framework was built to diagnose cytomegalovirus status from the catalog of TCR beta chain sequences. V and J gene assignment, in a later analysis, came from comparing TCR nucleotide sequences with IMGT/GENE-DB human TR gene sequences. The TCRdist pipeline was used in a later analysis to assign CDR3 sequences and most-parsimonious VDJ recombination scenarios. In a later analysis, every TCR beta chain was defined by the combination of its CDR3 amino acid sequence and its V-gene family, and reads without a unique V-gene family were dropped. A later analysis removed 450 to 600 highly shared, low-generation-probability nucleotide sequences to deal with suspected cross-contamination and a sequencing artifact. In a later analysis, a clonal expansion index for each public chain was calculated from normalized within-repertoire ranks of inferred template counts. In a later analysis, generation probabilities were computed using a VDJ recombination model fitted to out-of-frame rearrangements, and the results were checked against IGoR. In a later analysis, TCR-TCR, TCR-HLA and TCR-CMV co-occurrence was scored with hypergeometric tests, and a repertoire-size bias correction was applied to TCR pairs. To estimate false discovery rates, a later analysis permuted the HLA or CMV assignments 20 times. In a later analysis, co-occurring TCRs were grouped using DBSCAN, with TCRdist sequence similarity added in when clustering inside HLA-allele-positive subsets. Repertoires with fewer than 30,000 or more than 120,000 public chains, plus five repertoires with anomalous nucleotide sharing, were excluded from co-occurrence clustering. In its TCRdb copy, this immuneACCESS table keeps in-frame sequences only and misses some clones. Where compared with another copy, unresolved V genes explain less than half of these, and the others have no known cause. V, J and clone size reflect that table, while D and trimming were determined from the DNA. The sample's table lists a count of 50,000 to 70,000 clones. The top ten clonotypes cover roughly 4% of the sample.

The cohort consisted of 666 healthy bone marrow donors. At the time of sampling, every cohort member was nominally healthy, though immune exposures that went unrecorded were likely present. The donor tested CMV seronegative and was one of the 352 seronegative cohort members. Every donor gave a peripheral blood sample, and the peripheral blood mononuclear cells from that sample were used for TCR beta sequencing. Genomic DNA was extracted from the blood cell samples with the Qiagen DNeasy Blood Extraction Kit. Findings and caveats that apply to the study as a whole: In a later analysis, 15,000 to 20,000 TCR beta sequences were associated with specific HLA alleles at a false discovery rate of 0.05. Cytomegalovirus status was reported to be diagnosed by the classifier with high specificity and sensitivity in both the original and validation cohorts. In a later analysis, HLA-associated TCR beta chains were found to be more clonally expanded and to have lower generation probabilities than equally common non-associated chains. In the study, around 150 TCR beta chains were listed as associated with cytomegalovirus. Correlated functional status among segregating V segments might reflect linkage disequilibrium, but an unknown experimental factor could not be ruled out. In a later analysis, TCR association rates were found to vary across HLA loci, with the most associated TCRs seen for DRB1 alleles and the fewest for HLA-C alleles. While some public TCRs were present in many individuals, most TCR sequences turned up only very rarely across donors. HLA typing was unavailable for some donors at each locus, so association tests used only the typed subset. Several of the top co-occurrence clusters appeared to be linked to parvovirus B19, influenza, CMV and Epstein-Barr virus, according to a later analysis. CMV serostatus was the only immune exposure information available for the cohort. A later analysis found that most CMV-associated TCR beta chains appeared HLA-restricted, with HLA associations seemingly driven largely by CMV exposure. Broadly in line with IMGT annotations, most TCR beta V segments showed up in productive rearrangements about 87% or about 30% of the time in an earlier analysis of approximately 600 of the donors. Compared with the 666-donor mean, donors in an Asian-associated ancestry cluster had fewer N-insertions in productive TCRs, according to a later genetic analysis. The earlier analysis of almost 600 of the donors excluded around 17 rarely observed V segments, including chromosome 9 orphons, because counts were too low. In this cohort, only TCR beta chains were sequenced, and detectable features were limited by the absence of alpha or paired-chain data. It was suggested by the authors that the approach could potentially be generalized to other disease states and immunological phenotypes. Three of the identified cytomegalovirus-associated TCR beta chains were confirmed in vitro to be specific for cytomegalovirus antigens. A cluster of highly shared sequence variants was judged likely to represent a technical artifact of the sequencing pipeline. A further reported finding was that TCR beta sequences accurately predicted the HLA-A and HLA-B alleles for most subjects in the first cohort. An association between a missense DCLRE1C variant and V-gene and J-gene trimming of TCR beta chains was found in a later genetic analysis and replicated in an independent cohort. Presence/absence analyses assumed roughly uniform sequencing depth across donors, an assumption that may not hold. Strong co-occurrence of HLA alleles, especially DR and DQ, made assigning TCR associations to individual alleles difficult.

The TCR comes from a woman aged 18 to 35 in good health and CMV-seronegative. The sequenced sample was PBMCs.

The CDR3 amino acid sequence is: CAISAGETNYGYTF. The nucleotide sequence reads TGTGCCATCAGTGCCGGAGAAACTAACTATGGCTACACCTTC. The rearrangement combines TRBV10-3 with TRBJ1-2, with the D segment identity uncertain. CDR1 and CDR2 are read off the germline V gene as ENHRY and SYGVKD. V gives up 4 bases and J gives up 0 bases, and the segment between their germline ends measures 9 bases. The CDR3, from cysteine to phenylalanine, totals 14 residues. Kept here is only the CDR3 DNA, which spans 42 bases and is read in frame from base 1.